This T cell receptor (beta chain) was identified in a study of shared clonotypes between healthy human individuals. Study-wide findings and caveats: Clonotype sharing among donors likely depends on sequencing depth.

The table came from immunoSEQ multiplex PCR; TCRdb's copy has only in-frame clones and leaves some out. The sample comprises millions of clones, approximately 95% of which are singletons, and 0.1% to 0.15% rests with the top ten. CDR1 is LNHNV, CDR2 YYDKDF, per germline (reference sequence). V gave up 3 bases and J gave up 3 bases, with 6 bases separating them. The CDR3 has 13 amino acids. Regarding this clone: Its antigen is currently unknown.

Sequenced sample: naive CD4+ T cells sorted from blood. Subset noted: CD45RA+ positively selected. The chain recombines TRBV15 with TRBJ2-4, with D hard to call. The receptor was isolated from a man younger than 35 in good health. CDR3 nucleotides: TGTGCCACCAGCAGGGGGAACAAAAACATTCAGTACTTC. Its translation is CATSRGNKNIQYF.